This T cell receptor (beta chain) was retrieved from a study of tumor and adjacent non-tumor tissue in lung cancer. Overall study context: On average, productive TCRbeta reads reached 4 million to 5 million per sample.

A modified ARM-PCR protocol with three rounds of nested PCR amplified TCRbeta. Each CDR3 protein is one row after TCRdb ran MiXCR on the multiplex PCR reads. The table lists some 93,000 distinct CDR3 sequences, approximately 65% of them singletons. General study results and limits: Patients with more diverse tumor TCRs had worse survival. Tumor tissue had significantly higher TCR diversity than normal lung.

Germline V gives CDR1 DFQATT, CDR2 SNEGSKA (reference sequence). Between the trimmed V and J ends, which lost 0 bases and 2 bases, there was a span of 11 bases. The CDR3 runs to 15 residues. This clonotype was counted many times. Its antigen is not identified. This sample's RNA came from whole unsorted tissue. Sequenced: lung tumor tissue. The sequence was obtained from a man in his 60s with non-small cell lung cancer. The chain combines TRBV20-1 with TRBJ2-1; tentative D call: TRBD2 (5 bases). The CDR3 loop reads CSARDLAHPYNEQFF. The CDR3 DNA sequence: TGCAGTGCTAGAGATCTAGCTCACCCCTACAATGAGCAGTTCTTC.